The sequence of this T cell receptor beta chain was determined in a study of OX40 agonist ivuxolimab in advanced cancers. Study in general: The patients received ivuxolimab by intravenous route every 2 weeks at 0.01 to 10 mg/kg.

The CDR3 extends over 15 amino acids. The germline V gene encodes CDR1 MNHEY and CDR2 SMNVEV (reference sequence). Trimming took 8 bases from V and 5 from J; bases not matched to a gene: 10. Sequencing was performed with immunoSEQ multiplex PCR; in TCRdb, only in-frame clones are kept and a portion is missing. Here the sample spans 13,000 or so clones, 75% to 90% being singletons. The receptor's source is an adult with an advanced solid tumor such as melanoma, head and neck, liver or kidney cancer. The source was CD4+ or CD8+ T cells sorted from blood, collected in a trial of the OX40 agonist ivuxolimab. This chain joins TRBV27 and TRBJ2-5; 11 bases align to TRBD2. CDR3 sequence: CASRDLAGGHETQYF. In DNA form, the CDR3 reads TGTGCCAGCCGAGACTTAGCGGGGGGGCATGAGACCCAGTACTTC.